Listed below are T cell receptor beta chains from one sample, sequenced in a study of blood T cell repertoires in COVID-19. Produced via immunoSEQ multiplex PCR; TCRdb's table is partial and in-frame only. The table lists 650,000 to 800,000 clones, 90% of them singletons, with over 0.2% in the top ten. The sample consisted of peripheral blood. Receptors originate from a woman under 30 with acute or convalescent COVID-19. CDR3s include the opening cysteine and the closing phenylalanine or tryptophan. A D gene is named only where the DNA matches it firmly. Clone sizes are given selectively: once, few, many, or a class where the clone is expanded.

CDR3 DNA: TGTGCCAGCAGTTCGGACAGGGACGGCTACACCTTC
CDR3 protein: CASSSDRDGYTF
J gene: TRBJ1-2
V gene: TRBV6-2/TRBV6-3
D gene: TRBD1
clone size: once

CDR3 DNA: TGTGCCAGCAGCTCCGGACTAGCGGGGGGATACCAAGAGACCCAGTACTTC
CDR3 protein: CASSSGLAGGYQETQYF
J gene: TRBJ2-5
V gene: TRBV11-2
D gene: TRBD2
clone size: .

CDR3 DNA: TGTGCCAGCAGCCCGGGACAGGGGGCTGAAGCTTTCTTT
CDR3 protein: CASSPGQGAEAFF
J gene: TRBJ1-1
V gene: TRBV2
D gene: TRBD1
clone size: few

CDR3 DNA: TGTGCCAGCAGTGACGCGAGTAACACTGAAGCTTTCTTT
CDR3 protein: CASSDASNTEAFF
J gene: TRBJ1-1
V gene: TRBV6-4
D gene: .
clone size: .

CDR3 DNA: TGTGCCAGCAGCCCGTCGGACGGGATGGGATTTTGGGAAGCTTTCTTT
CDR3 protein: CASSPSDGMGFWEAFF
J gene: TRBJ1-1
V gene: TRBV7-9
D gene: .
clone size: .

CDR3 DNA: TGTGCCAGCAGTTCCCCTCCCAGCGGGGGGCCCCACTACGAGCAGTACTTC
CDR3 protein: CASSSPPSGGPHYEQYF
J gene: TRBJ2-7
V gene: TRBV6-2/TRBV6-3
D gene: TRBD2
clone size: .

CDR3 DNA: TGTGCCAGCAGCCTAACAGGGGGTAACACCGGGGAGCTGTTTTTT
CDR3 protein: CASSLTGGNTGELFF
J gene: TRBJ2-2
V gene: TRBV9
D gene: TRBD1
clone size: .

CDR3 DNA: TGTGCCAGCTCACCACCTTTAAACTATAACTCTGGAAACACCATATATTTT
CDR3 protein: CASSPPLNYNSGNTIYF
J gene: TRBJ1-3
V gene: TRBV18
D gene: .
clone size: .

CDR3 DNA: TGTGCCAGCAGCTTGGTTCCGGATGAAAAACTGTTTTTT
CDR3 protein: CASSLVPDEKLFF
J gene: TRBJ1-4
V gene: TRBV5-4
D gene: .
clone size: .

CDR3 DNA: TGTGCCAGCAGCCCCGGTTTGTGGGCTGGCTACACCTTC
CDR3 protein: CASSPGLWAGYTF
J gene: TRBJ1-2
V gene: TRBV5-5
D gene: .
clone size: once

CDR3 DNA: TGTGCCACCAGTCGGTCAGGCGCTCGCGGGGATACGCAGTATTTT
CDR3 protein: CATSRSGARGDTQYF
J gene: TRBJ2-3
V gene: TRBV24-1
D gene: .
clone size: .

CDR3 DNA: TGTGCCAGCAGTCCTGGACATACTCTGAACACTGAAGCTTTCTTT
CDR3 protein: CASSPGHTLNTEAFF
J gene: TRBJ1-1
V gene: TRBV27
D gene: .
clone size: .

CDR3 DNA: TGCGCCAGCAGTGAGATGGAGGGTCACACCATATATTTT
CDR3 protein: CASSEMEGHTIYF
J gene: TRBJ1-3
V gene: TRBV10-2
D gene: .
clone size: .

CDR3 DNA: TGTGCCACCAGCAGAGTGGGACAGGGGAGCTCCTACGAGCAGTACTTC
CDR3 protein: CATSRVGQGSSYEQYF
J gene: TRBJ2-7
V gene: TRBV15
D gene: TRBD1
clone size: few

CDR3 DNA: TGTGCCAGTAGTTCTCCCAGGGGGCGGGGAAAGGAAAAACTGTTTTTT
CDR3 protein: CASSSPRGRGKEKLFF
J gene: TRBJ1-4
V gene: TRBV19
D gene: TRBD1
clone size: .